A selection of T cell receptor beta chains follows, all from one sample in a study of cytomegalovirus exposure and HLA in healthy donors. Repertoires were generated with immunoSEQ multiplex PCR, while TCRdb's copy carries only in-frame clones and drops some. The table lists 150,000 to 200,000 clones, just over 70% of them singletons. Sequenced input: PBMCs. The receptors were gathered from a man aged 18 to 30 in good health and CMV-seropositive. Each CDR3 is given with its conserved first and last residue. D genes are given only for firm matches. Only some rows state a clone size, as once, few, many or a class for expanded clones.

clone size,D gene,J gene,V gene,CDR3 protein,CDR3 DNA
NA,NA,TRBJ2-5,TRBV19,CASSIGERYQETQYF,TGTGCCAGTAGTATCGGAGAAAGGTACCAAGAGACCCAGTACTTC
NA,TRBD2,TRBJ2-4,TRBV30,CAWSVLAGAGNIQYF,TGTGCCTGGAGTGTACTAGCGGGAGCCGGAAACATTCAGTACTTC
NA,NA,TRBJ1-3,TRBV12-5,CASGPPGDTIYF,TGTGCTAGTGGCCCACCGGGGGACACCATATATTTT
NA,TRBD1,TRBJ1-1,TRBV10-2,CASSDRGKVDTEAFF,TGCGCCAGCAGTGACAGGGGGAAGGTGGACACTGAAGCTTTCTTT
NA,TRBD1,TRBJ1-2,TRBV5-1,CASSSTTGGNYGYTF,TGCGCCAGCAGCTCAACTACAGGGGGGAACTATGGCTACACCTTC
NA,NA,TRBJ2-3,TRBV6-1,CASSEVGRGTDTQYF,TGTGCCAGCAGTGAAGTGGGCAGGGGCACAGATACGCAGTATTTT
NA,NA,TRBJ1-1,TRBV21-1,CASRYDRKGNTEAFF,TGTGCCAGCAGGTACGACAGGAAGGGGAACACTGAAGCTTTCTTT
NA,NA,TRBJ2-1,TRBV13,CASTSPKQGLHEQFF,TGTGCCAGCACCTCCCCTAAACAGGGCCTCCATGAGCAGTTCTTC
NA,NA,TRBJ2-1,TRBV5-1,CASSLVHRSYNEQFF,TGCGCCAGCAGCTTGGTCCACAGGTCCTACAATGAGCAGTTCTTC
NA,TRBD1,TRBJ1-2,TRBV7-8,CASSSRTGPNYGYTF,TGTGCCAGCAGCTCCAGGACAGGCCCTAACTATGGCTACACCTTC
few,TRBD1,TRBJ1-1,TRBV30,CAWWPGQRNTEAFF,TGTGCCTGGTGGCCGGGACAGAGGAACACTGAAGCTTTCTTT
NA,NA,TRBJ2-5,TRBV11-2,CASSLGKGRQELETQYF,TGTGCCAGCAGCTTAGGGAAGGGGAGGCAAGAACTAGAGACCCAGTACTTC
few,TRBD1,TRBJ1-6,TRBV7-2,CASSLARDRNSPLHF,TGTGCCAGCAGCTTAGCCCGGGACAGAAATTCACCCCTCCACTTT
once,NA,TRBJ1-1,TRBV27,CSSKGGYTEAFF,TGTTCGTCTAAGGGCGGGTACACTGAAGCTTTCTTT
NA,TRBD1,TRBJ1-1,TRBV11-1,CASSIRQGIPEAFF,TGTGCCAGCAGCATCAGACAGGGGATTCCTGAAGCTTTCTTT
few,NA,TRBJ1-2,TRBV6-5,CASSSLGLNYGYTF,TGTGCCAGCAGTTCCCTAGGCCTTAACTATGGCTACACCTTC
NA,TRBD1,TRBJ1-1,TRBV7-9,CASSPRPGTGNAEAFF,TGTGCCAGCAGCCCGCGTCCCGGGACAGGGAACGCTGAAGCTTTCTTT
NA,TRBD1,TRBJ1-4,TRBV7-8,CASSSRGTGALGKLFF,TGTGCCAGCAGCTCCCGGGGAACAGGGGCATTGGGGAAACTGTTTTTT
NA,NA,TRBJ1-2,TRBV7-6,CASSPQHGPGEEYGYTF,TGTGCCAGCAGCCCCCAGCACGGTCCAGGCGAAGAATATGGCTACACCTTC
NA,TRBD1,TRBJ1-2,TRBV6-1,CASSWTGNYGYTF,TGTGCCAGCAGTTGGACAGGGAACTATGGCTACACCTTC
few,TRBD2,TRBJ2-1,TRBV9,CASSALSGGTYNEQFF,TGTGCCAGCAGCGCCCTTAGCGGGGGGACCTACAATGAGCAGTTCTTC
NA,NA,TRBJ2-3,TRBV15,CATSRDRGGASDTQYF,TGTGCCACCAGCAGAGATCGGGGAGGCGCCTCAGATACGCAGTATTTT
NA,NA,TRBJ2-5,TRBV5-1,CASSTTGSQETQYF,TGCGCCAGCAGCACTACAGGGAGCCAAGAGACCCAGTACTTC
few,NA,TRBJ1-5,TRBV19,CASSPRTAIDQPQHF,TGTGCCAGTAGTCCTCGGACAGCGATTGATCAGCCCCAGCATTTT
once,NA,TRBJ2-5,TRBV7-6,CASSLEDTTKETQYF,TGTGCCAGCAGCTTAGAGGACACCACAAAAGAGACCCAGTACTTC
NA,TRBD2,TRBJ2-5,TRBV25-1,CASRTLAGIQETQYF,TGTGCCAGCAGAACACTAGCGGGTATACAAGAGACCCAGTACTTC
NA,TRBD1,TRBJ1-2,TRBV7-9,CASSLVGGAVYGYTF,TGTGCCAGCAGCTTAGTAGGGGGCGCCGTCTATGGCTACACCTTC
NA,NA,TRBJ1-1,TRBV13,CASSLGSRDEAFF,TGTGCCAGCAGCTTAGGGTCCCGGGATGAAGCTTTCTTT
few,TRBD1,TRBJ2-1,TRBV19,CASISGTGEIGEQFF,TGTGCCAGCATCTCCGGGACAGGGGAGATAGGTGAGCAGTTCTTC
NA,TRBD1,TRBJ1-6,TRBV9,CASSTTGAAPPLHF,TGTGCCAGCAGCACTACAGGGGCCGCCCCACCCCTCCACTTT
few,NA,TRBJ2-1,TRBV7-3,CASSPEGRTESSYNEQFF,TGTGCCAGCAGCCCCGAAGGGCGGACAGAGAGCTCCTACAATGAGCAGTTCTTC
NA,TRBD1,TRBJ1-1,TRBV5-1,CASSLFNRGQAEAFF,TGCGCCAGCAGCTTGTTCAACAGGGGGCAGGCTGAAGCTTTCTTT
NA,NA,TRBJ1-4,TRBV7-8,CASSRGTGGTNEKLFF,TGTGCCAGCAGCCGCGGGACCGGGGGGACTAATGAAAAACTGTTTTTT
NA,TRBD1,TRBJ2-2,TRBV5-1,CASSLATGSTGELFF,TGCGCCAGCAGCTTGGCGACAGGGTCCACCGGGGAGCTGTTTTTT
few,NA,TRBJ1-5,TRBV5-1,CASSLGAVSDNQPQHF,TGCGCCAGCAGCTTGGGGGCAGTTAGCGACAATCAGCCCCAGCATTTT
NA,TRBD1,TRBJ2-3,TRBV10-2,CASSEGTGATKHF,TGCGCCAGCAGTGAGGGGACAGGGGCCACTAAGCATTTT